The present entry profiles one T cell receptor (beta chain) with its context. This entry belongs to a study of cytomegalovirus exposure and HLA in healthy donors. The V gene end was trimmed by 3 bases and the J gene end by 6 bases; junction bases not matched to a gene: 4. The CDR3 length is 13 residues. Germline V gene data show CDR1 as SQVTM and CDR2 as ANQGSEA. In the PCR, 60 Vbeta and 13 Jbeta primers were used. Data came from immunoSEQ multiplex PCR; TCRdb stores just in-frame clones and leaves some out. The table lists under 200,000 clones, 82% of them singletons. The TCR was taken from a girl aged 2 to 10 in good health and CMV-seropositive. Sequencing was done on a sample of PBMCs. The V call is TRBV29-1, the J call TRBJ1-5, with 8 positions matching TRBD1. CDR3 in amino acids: CSVESGGGQPQHF. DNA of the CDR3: TGCAGCGTTGAGTCAGGGGGCGGTCAGCCCCAGCATTTT. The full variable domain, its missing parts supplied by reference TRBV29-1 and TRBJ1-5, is SAVISQKPSRDICQRGTSLTIQCQVDSQVTMMFWYRQQPGQSLTLIATANQGSEATYESGFVIDKFPISRPNLTFSTLTVSNMSPEDSSIYLCSVESGGGQPQHFGDGTRLSIL.